What follows are 15 T cell receptor beta chains derived from one specimen sequenced in a study of T cell responses to AZD1222 COVID-19 vaccine. Profiled with immunoSEQ multiplex PCR; TCRdb holds only in-frame clones, not every one. The profile shows 150,000 to 200,000 clones, about nine tenths of them singletons. Here the sequenced sample was peripheral blood, taken 28 days after the second dose of the MenACWY control vaccine. The receptors here all came from an adult who received the MenACWY meningococcal vaccine as a control.

The rearrangement uses TRBV10-1 and TRBJ1-1; no definite D call. Germline-derived CDR1 and CDR2 are WNHNN and SYGVQD (reference sequence). V shed 5 bases and J shed 7 bases, with 11 bases lying between them. The CDR3 has 12 amino acids. CDR3 in DNA: TGCGCCAGCAGTAGGGTTCAAGGTGAAGCTTTCTTT. As protein: CASSRVQGEAFF.

The V and J genes are TRBV5-4 and TRBJ2-1; 10 bases fit TRBD2. Germline assignment: CDR1 SGHNT and CDR2 YYREEE (reference sequence). Germline trimming cut 2 bases from V and 8 bases from J; bases unmatched to any gene: 7. CDR3 size: 15 residues. CDR3 region: CASSFRSGRSDEQFF. CDR3 coding DNA: TGTGCCAGCAGCTTCCGTAGCGGGAGGTCCGATGAGCAGTTCTTC. Together with reference TRBV5-4 and TRBJ2-1, the CDR3 gives the full variable domain: ETGVTQSPTHLIKTRGQQVTLRCSSQSGHNTVSWYQQALGQGPQFIFQYYREEENGRGNFPPRFSGLQFPNYSSELNVNALELDDSALYLCASSFRSGRSDEQFFGPGTRLTVL.

The chain has TRBV6-1 and TRBJ1-1; D call uncertain. Germline assignment: CDR1 MNHNS and CDR2 SASEGT. Trimming took off 1 base at V and 4 bases at J, with 10 bases between the two ends. The CDR3 is 14 amino acids. The CDR3 here is CASSEGNWATEAFF. Here the CDR3 DNA reads TGTGCCAGCAGTGAAGGTAATTGGGCCACTGAAGCTTTCTTT.

V and J are TRBV5-4 and TRBJ1-1; the D gene is possibly TRBD1 (5 bases). Deletions cut 1 base from V and 5 bases from J, with 12 bases between. CDR1 and CDR2 from the germline V gene are SGHNT and YYREEE (reference sequence). The CDR3 covers 14 residues. Here the CDR3 DNA reads TGTGCCAGCAGCTTGATCTCCAGGGATACTGAAGCTTTCTTT. Its protein is CASSLISRDTEAFF.

This clone has a handful of counts. The sample has other DNA sequences that encode this CDR3 too. The chain joins TRBV7-9 to TRBJ2-7, with D possibly being TRBD2 (5 bases). The CDR3 sequence is 12 residues long. The V gene's germline CDR1 is SEHNR and CDR2 FQNEAQ (reference sequence). Trimming took 6 bases from V and 3 from J, leaving 9 bases between them. CDR3 loop: CASSRGLYEQYF. The CDR3 coding sequence is TGTGCCAGCAGTCGGGGTCTCTACGAGCAGTACTTC.

The chain recombines TRBV28 with TRBJ2-2; tentatively, D is TRBD2 (5 bases). CDR3 length: 13 amino acids. V was clipped by 7 bases and J by 4 bases, with 10 bases between them. The germline CDR1 and CDR2 sequences are MDHEN and SYDVKM. CDR3 coding DNA: TGTGCCAGCACGTCGGGGAGCACCGGGGAGCTGTTTTTT. Amino acids: CASTSGSTGELFF.

The chain joins TRBV19 to TRBJ1-2; tentatively, D is TRBD1 (5 bases). CDR1 LNHDA and CDR2 SQIVND come from the germline V gene (reference sequence). This CDR3 region has 11 residues. The V end lost 6 bases, the J end lost 9 bases, and 11 bases lay between the germline ends. The CDR3 bases are TGTGCCAGTAGGGACAACCTACGCTACACCTTC. Amino acid sequence: CASRDNLRYTF. Using reference TRBV19 and TRBJ1-2 for the parts outside the CDR3, the full variable domain is DGGITQSPKYLFRKEGQNVTLSCEQNLNHDAMYWYRQDPGQGLRLIYYSQIVNDFQKGDIAEGYSVSREKKESFPLTVTSAQKNPTAFYLCASRDNLRYTFGSGTRLTVV.

This clone was detected only a few times. The chain employs TRBV28 and TRBJ1-6, with TRBD1 as a possible D gene (6 bases). Trimming pared 10 bases from V and 9 bases from J, leaving 13 bases between. The germline V gene has CDR1 MDHEN and CDR2 SYDVKM. This CDR3 contains 12 residues. The DNA of the CDR3 is TGTGCCATCCGACAGGTAGCTTCACCCCTCCACTTT. Amino acid sequence: CAIRQVASPLHF. Combining the CDR3 with reference TRBV28 and TRBJ1-6 gives the whole variable domain DVKVTQSSRYLVKRTGEKVFLECVQDMDHENMFWYRQDPGLGLRLIYFSYDVKMKEKGDIPEGYSVSREKKERFSLILESASTNQTSMYLCAIRQVASPLHFGNGTRLTVT.

This clone was detected once. The J gene is TRBJ2-1, the V gene TRBV11-3, with TRBD1 as a possible D gene (5 bases). V was cut by 5 bases and J by 9 bases, with 14 bases left in between. The germline V gene has CDR1 SGHNT and CDR2 YENEEA. The CDR3 is 13 amino acids. The CDR3 sequence is CASSPRGLLEQFF. The CDR3 DNA reads TGTGCCAGCAGCCCTAGGGGCCTCCTTGAGCAGTTCTTC. The entire variable domain, with the rest obtained from reference TRBV11-3 and TRBJ2-1, is as follows: EAGVVQSPRYKIIEKKQPVAFWCNPISGHNTLYWYLQNLGQGPELLIRYENEEAVDDSQLPKDRFSAERLKGVDSTLKIQPAELGDSAVYLCASSPRGLLEQFFGPGTRLTVL.

This clone has only one observation. The V call is TRBV2, the J call TRBJ2-1; D may be TRBD2 (5 bases). There are 13 residues in the CDR3. From germline, CDR1 is SNHLY and CDR2 FYNNEI. Trimming removed 11 bases at V and 0 bases at J, with 11 bases between. This CDR3 is CAGTSSSYNEQFF. CDR3 nucleotide sequence: TGTGCCGGAACTAGTAGCTCCTACAATGAGCAGTTCTTC.

The sample holds one count of this clone. The gene calls are TRBV6-5 and TRBJ1-1, with D tentatively TRBD1 (5 bases). The length of the CDR3 is 14 residues. V dropped 0 bases and J dropped 3 bases, with 8 bases sitting between them. Germline CDR1 reads MNHEY; CDR2 reads SVGAGI. DNA for the CDR3: TGTGCCAGCAGTTACTCATTACAGGACACTGAAGCTTTCTTT. Amino acids: CASSYSLQDTEAFF.

The chain couples TRBV12-3 or TRBV12-4 to TRBJ2-3; D gene ambiguous. The CDR3 has 13 residues. The V end was cut by 8 bases, the J end by 3 bases, with 12 bases between. As DNA, the CDR3 is TGTGCCAGCGGCCCCATAATTACAGATACGCAGTATTTT. As protein: CASGPIITDTQYF.

This chain links TRBV30 with TRBJ1-6; D gene unclear. Looked up from germline, CDR1 is GTSNPN and CDR2 is SVGIG (reference sequence). The CDR3 consists of 14 residues. With 7 bases removed from V and 3 bases from J, the gap between germline ends came to 13 bases. CDR3 coding DNA: TGTGCCTTCCAACCGGGGAACTATAATTCACCCCTCCACTTT. As protein: CAFQPGNYNSPLHF.

This clone has a single count. This sequence joins TRBV5-1 and TRBJ2-1; no clear D. The V end lost 0 bases, the J end lost 10 bases, and 8 bases lay between the germline ends. Per germline, CDR1 SGHRS and CDR2 YFSETQ. There are 12 residues in the CDR3. The CDR3 nucleotides read TGCGCCAGCAGCTTGGACAGTCGGGAGCAGTTCTTC. Protein sequence: CASSLDSREQFF.

The chain carries TRBV19 and TRBJ1-3; D remains ambiguous. There are 16 residues in the CDR3. CDR1 is LNHDA and CDR2 is SQIVND in the germline V gene (reference sequence). Trimming left V 3 bases short and J 0 bases short, with 12 bases between. Here the CDR3 reads CASSIPYGSSGNTIYF. In DNA form, the CDR3 reads TGTGCCAGTAGTATCCCTTACGGAAGCTCTGGAAACACCATATATTTT.